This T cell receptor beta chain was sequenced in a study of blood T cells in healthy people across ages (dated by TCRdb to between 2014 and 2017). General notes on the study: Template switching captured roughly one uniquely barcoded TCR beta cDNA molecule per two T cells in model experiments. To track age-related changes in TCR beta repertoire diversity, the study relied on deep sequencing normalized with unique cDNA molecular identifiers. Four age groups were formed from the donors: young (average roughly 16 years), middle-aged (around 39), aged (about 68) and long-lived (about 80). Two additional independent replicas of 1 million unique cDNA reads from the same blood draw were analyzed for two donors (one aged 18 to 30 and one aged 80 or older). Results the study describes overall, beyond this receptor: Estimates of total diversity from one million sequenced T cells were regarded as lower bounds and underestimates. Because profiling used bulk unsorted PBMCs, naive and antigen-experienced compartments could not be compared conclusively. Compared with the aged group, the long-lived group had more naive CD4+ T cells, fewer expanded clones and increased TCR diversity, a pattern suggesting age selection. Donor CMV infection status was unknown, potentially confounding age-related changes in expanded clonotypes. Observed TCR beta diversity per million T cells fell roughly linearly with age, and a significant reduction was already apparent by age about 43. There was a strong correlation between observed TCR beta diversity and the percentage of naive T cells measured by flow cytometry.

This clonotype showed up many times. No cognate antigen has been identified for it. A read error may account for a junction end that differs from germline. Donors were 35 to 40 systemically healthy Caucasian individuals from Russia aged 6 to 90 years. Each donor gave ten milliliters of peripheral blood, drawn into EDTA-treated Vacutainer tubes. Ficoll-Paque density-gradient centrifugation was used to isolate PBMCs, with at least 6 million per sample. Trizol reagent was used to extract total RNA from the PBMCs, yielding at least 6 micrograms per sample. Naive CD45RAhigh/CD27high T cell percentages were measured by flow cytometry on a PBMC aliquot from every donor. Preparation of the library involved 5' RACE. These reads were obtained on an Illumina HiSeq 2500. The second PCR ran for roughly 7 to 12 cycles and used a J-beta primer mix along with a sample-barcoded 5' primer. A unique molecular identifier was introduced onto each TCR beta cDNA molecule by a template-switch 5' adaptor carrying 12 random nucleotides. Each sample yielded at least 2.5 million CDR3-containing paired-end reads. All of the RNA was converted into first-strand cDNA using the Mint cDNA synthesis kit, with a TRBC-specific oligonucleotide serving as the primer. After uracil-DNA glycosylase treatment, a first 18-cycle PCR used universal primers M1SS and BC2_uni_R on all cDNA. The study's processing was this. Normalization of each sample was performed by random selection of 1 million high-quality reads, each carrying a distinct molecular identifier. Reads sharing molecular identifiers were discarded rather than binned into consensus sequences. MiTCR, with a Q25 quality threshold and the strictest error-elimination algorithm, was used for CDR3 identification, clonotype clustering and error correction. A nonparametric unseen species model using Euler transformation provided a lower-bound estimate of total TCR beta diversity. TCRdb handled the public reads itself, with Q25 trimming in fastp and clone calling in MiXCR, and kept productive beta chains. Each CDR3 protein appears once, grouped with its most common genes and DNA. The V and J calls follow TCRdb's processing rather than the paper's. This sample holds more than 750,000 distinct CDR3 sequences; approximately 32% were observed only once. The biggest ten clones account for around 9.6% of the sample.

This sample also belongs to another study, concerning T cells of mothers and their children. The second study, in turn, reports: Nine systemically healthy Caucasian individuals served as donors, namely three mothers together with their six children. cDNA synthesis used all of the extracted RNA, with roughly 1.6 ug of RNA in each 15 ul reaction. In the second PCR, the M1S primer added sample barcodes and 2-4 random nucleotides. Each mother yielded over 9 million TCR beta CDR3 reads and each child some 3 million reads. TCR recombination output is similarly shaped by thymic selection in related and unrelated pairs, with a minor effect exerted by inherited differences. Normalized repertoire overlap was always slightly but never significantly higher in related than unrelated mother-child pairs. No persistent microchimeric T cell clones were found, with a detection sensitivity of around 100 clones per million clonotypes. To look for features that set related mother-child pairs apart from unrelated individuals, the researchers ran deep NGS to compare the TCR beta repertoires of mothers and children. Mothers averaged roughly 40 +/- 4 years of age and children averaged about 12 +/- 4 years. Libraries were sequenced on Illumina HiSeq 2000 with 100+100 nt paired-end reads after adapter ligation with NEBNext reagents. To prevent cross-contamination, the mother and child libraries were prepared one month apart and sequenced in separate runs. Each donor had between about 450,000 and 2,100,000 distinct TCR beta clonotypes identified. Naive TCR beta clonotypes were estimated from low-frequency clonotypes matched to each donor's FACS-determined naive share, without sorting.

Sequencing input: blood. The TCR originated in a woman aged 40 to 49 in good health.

Here is the DNA: TGTGCTAGCAGCCTACCAAGTGGGCCTGGACATCAAGAGACCCAGTACTTC. Translated, it gives CASSLPSGPGHQETQYF. The chain links TRBV7-7 with TRBJ2-5, with TRBD1 tentatively as D gene (5 bases match). The germline V gene (reference sequence) sets CDR1 to SSHAT and CDR2 to FNYEAQ. Including the terminal cysteine and phenylalanine, the CDR3 comprises 17 residues. The entry retains the CDR3 DNA only, 51 bases that are in frame from base 1.